This TCR beta chain was captured in a study of T cell changes during pregnancy in multiple sclerosis. Some clones are missing from TCRdb's copy, which holds only in-frame ones; the method was immunoSEQ multiplex PCR. The sample carries about 40,000 clones, almost 95% recorded once. The V and J ends lost 0 bases and 0 bases respectively, with 12 bases between them. This CDR3 comprises 16 residues. In germline, CDR1 is MNHNY, CDR2 SVGAGI (reference sequence). J is TRBJ2-7 and V is TRBV6-6, with D possibly being TRBD2 (5 bases). This sequence originates from a female donor with multiple sclerosis, enrolled in a pregnancy study. The starting material was CD4+ T cells from peripheral blood mononuclear cells, obtained before pregnancy. The CDR3 nucleotides are TGTGCCAGCAGTTACTCGATCCAGCGGAACTCCTACGAGCAGTACTTC. Its protein product is CASSYSIQRNSYEQYF.